Below, 23 T cell receptor beta chains from the same sample are listed, as sequenced in a study of Tregs in tolerant kidney transplant recipients. Sequencing was performed with immunoSEQ multiplex PCR; in TCRdb, only in-frame clones are kept and a portion is missing. This sample carries around 78,000 clones, around 93% of them seen once, and the ten largest clones take approximately 0.33%. Sequences were derived from Tregs from blood, sampled before the transplant. These receptors all stem from a human donor who received a combined kidney and bone marrow transplant.

The V gene is TRBV6-5, the J gene TRBJ1-1, with 9 positions matching TRBD1. The CDR3 has 15 amino acids. V trimming: 4 bases; J trimming: 5 bases; junction bases outside the gene matches: 8. Germline loops: CDR1 MNHEY, CDR2 SVGAGI. The CDR3 here is CASSSGGTGRTEAFF. The CDR3 DNA reads TGTGCCAGCAGTTCAGGGGGGACAGGGCGGACTGAAGCTTTCTTT.

The chain recombines TRBV2 with TRBJ2-7; TRBD2 might be the D (5 bases). V lost 6 bases and J lost 2, with 14 bases in between. The CDR3 is 14 residues long. CDR1 SNHLY and CDR2 FYNNEI come from the germline V gene. CDR3 in amino acids: CASSPRDTTYEQYF. As DNA, the CDR3 is TGTGCCAGCAGCCCACGGGATACCACCTACGAGCAGTACTTC.

The CDR3 DNA reads as TGTGCCAGCAGCAAGAGCGGAGCTGGAGTGCAGTTCTTC. It encodes CASSKSGAGVQFF. The genes are TRBV11-3 and TRBJ2-1; D is possibly TRBD2 (5 bases). The CDR3 sequence is 13 residues long. The germline V gene has CDR1 SGHNT and CDR2 YENEEA. The V and J ends lost 5 bases and 12 bases respectively, with 17 bases between them.

About this clone: Other nucleotide sequences in the sample specify the same CDR3. V gene TRBV2 combines with J gene TRBJ1-1; 9 bases are a match to TRBD1. Losses at the gene ends were 8 bases for V and 4 bases for J; bases not matched to a gene: 5. Germline V gene sequence: CDR1 SNHLY, CDR2 FYNNEI. The CDR3 is made up of 13 amino acids. The CDR3 protein is CASSGQGFTEAFF. In nucleotides, the CDR3 is TGTGCCAGCTCGGGACAGGGTTTCACTGAAGCTTTCTTT.

This clone came up once. At one boundary the junction diverges from the germline segment, which might be a read error. This chain uses TRBV7-9 with TRBJ2-7; 10 nucleotides match TRBD2. Per the germline V gene, CDR1 is SEHNR and CDR2 is FQNEAQ (reference sequence). This CDR3 has 13 amino acids. CDR3 sequence reads: CASSLAGAYEQYF. The CDR3 DNA sequence: TGTGCCAGCAGCCTAGCGGGAGCTTACGAGCAGTACTTC.

This sequence joins TRBV5-1 and TRBJ2-7; 8 bases agree with TRBD2. Germline V gene lookup returns CDR1 SGHRS and CDR2 YFSETQ. This CDR3 is 17 amino acids long. V gave up 0 bases and J gave up 8 bases; unmatched junction bases: 16. CDR3: CASSLAETRTSQSKQYF. The CDR3 coding sequence is TGCGCCAGCAGCTTGGCCGAAACCAGGACTAGCCAATCAAAGCAGTACTTC.

This chain joins TRBV5-1 and TRBJ1-1; 11 nucleotides agree with TRBD1. V lost 1 base, J lost 4 bases, and 9 bases stayed unmatched. Germline loops: CDR1 SGHRS, CDR2 YFSETQ. The CDR3 has 17 residues. The DNA of the CDR3 is TGCGCCAGCAGCTTGCACCGGACAGGGGGCGCGGGCACTGAAGCTTTCTTT. Translation: CASSLHRTGGAGTEAFF.

V usage is TRBV29-1 and J usage is TRBJ2-1; weak D call: TRBD2 (6 bases). The CDR3 is 14 amino acids. Between the trimmed V and J ends, which lost 3 bases and 4 bases, there was a span of 13 bases. Germline-derived CDR1 and CDR2 are SQVTM and ANQGSEA. This chain's CDR3 is CSVDKSSVYNEQFF. The DNA for the CDR3 is TGCAGCGTTGACAAGTCTAGCGTTTACAATGAGCAGTTCTTC.

The chain couples TRBV27 to TRBJ1-5; D ambiguous. CDR1 is MNHEY, CDR2 SMNVEV, per germline (reference sequence). V was clipped by 5 bases and J by 0 bases, with 11 bases between them. The CDR3 extends over 15 amino acids. CDR3 sequence (DNA): TGTGCCAGCAGTACGATTGGGTATAGCAATCAGCCCCAGCATTTT. Protein sequence: CASSTIGYSNQPQHF.

This clone was picked up one time. This chain joins TRBV11-2 and TRBJ2-3; D is uncertain. Trimming left V 5 bases short and J 5 bases short, with 8 bases between. The length of the CDR3 is 12 residues. CDR1 is SGHAT, CDR2 FQNNGV, per germline. The CDR3 DNA reads TGTGCCAGCAGCCCCCGGAAAGATACGCAGTATTTT. Protein sequence: CASSPRKDTQYF.

V and J are TRBV5-1 and TRBJ1-5; no definite D call. This CDR3 has 15 residues. Germline CDR1 reads SGHRS; CDR2 reads YFSETQ. V lost 2 bases and J lost 0, with 9 bases in between. The CDR3 DNA sequence: TGCGCCAGCAGCTTCGGAGGGAATAGCAATCAGCCCCAGCATTTT. Translating it yields CASSFGGNSNQPQHF. Filled out from reference TRBV5-1 and TRBJ1-5, the complete variable domain reads KAGVTQTPRYLIKTRGQQVTLSCSPISGHRSVSWYQQTPGQGLQFLFEYFSETQRNKGNFPGRFSGRQFSNSRSEMNVSTLELGDSALYLCASSFGGNSNQPQHFGDGTRLSIL.

This clone was detected once. The chain carries TRBV11-3 and TRBJ2-1, with TRBD2 identical over 9 bases. Germline trimming cut 5 bases from V and 9 bases from J; bases unmatched to any gene: 17. There are 17 residues in the CDR3. Germline V gene sequence: CDR1 SGHNT, CDR2 YENEEA. CDR3 sequence reads: CASSELAGDIRVVEQFF. In nucleotides, the CDR3 is TGTGCCAGCAGCGAATTAGCGGGAGACATCAGGGTTGTTGAGCAGTTCTTC.

V gene TRBV2 combines with J gene TRBJ2-7; no clear D gene. Germline V gene sequence: CDR1 SNHLY, CDR2 FYNNEI. Deletions cut 6 bases from V and 2 bases from J, with 11 bases between. The CDR3 loop spans 13 amino acids. Written as DNA, the CDR3 is TGTGCCAGCAGATATCCGGGTCCCTACGAGCAGTACTTC. Protein sequence: CASRYPGPYEQYF. The variable domain in full, with the rest retrieved from reference TRBV2 and TRBJ2-7, is EPEVTQTPSHQVTQMGQEVILRCVPISNHLYFYWYRQILGQKVEFLVSFYNNEISEKSEIFDDQFSVERPDGSNFTLKIRSTKLEDSAMYFCASRYPGPYEQYFGPGTRLTVT.

V is TRBV7-2 and J is TRBJ1-5, with D possibly being TRBD1 (5 bases). Germline lookup yields CDR1 SGHTA and CDR2 FQGNSA. The CDR3 runs to 13 residues. Deletions cut 6 bases from V and 7 bases from J, with 13 bases between. The CDR3 bases are TGTGCCAGCAGTTCCACAGGAGGACAGCCCCAGCATTTT. Protein product: CASSSTGGQPQHF. Full variable domain (missing parts from reference TRBV7-2 and TRBJ1-5): GAGVSQSPSNKVTEKGKDVELRCDPISGHTALYWYRQSLGQGLEFLIYFQGNSAPDKSGLPSDRFSAERTGGSVSTLTIQRTQQEDSAVYLCASSSTGGQPQHFGDGTRLSIL.

The J gene is TRBJ2-3, the V gene TRBV7-6, with 7 bases lining up with TRBD2. The germline gives CDR1 SGHVS, CDR2 FNYEAQ. Trimming at V came to 1 base and at J to 5 bases, leaving 9 bases not matched to a gene. The CDR3 has 16 residues. The CDR3 loop reads CASSLVAGVGGDTQYF. The CDR3 nucleotides are TGTGCCAGCAGCTTAGTTGCGGGAGTAGGTGGAGATACGCAGTATTTT.

The rearrangement uses TRBV19 and TRBJ1-3; a possible D gene is TRBD1 (6 bases). There are 19 residues in the CDR3. Trimming took 0 bases from V and 0 from J, leaving 18 bases between them. From germline, CDR1 is LNHDA and CDR2 SQIVND (reference sequence). The CDR3 coding sequence is TGTGCCAGTAGTATAGATTTGGGACATACTCCCCTCTCTGGAAACACCATATATTTT. It encodes CASSIDLGHTPLSGNTIYF.

The V call is TRBV18, the J call TRBJ1-1; tentative D call: TRBD1 (6 bases). The CDR3 extends over 17 amino acids. Trimming stripped 3 bases from V and 0 bases from J, with 17 bases between. Germline lookup yields CDR1 KGHSH and CDR2 LQKENI. The CDR3, as DNA: TGTGCCAGCTCACCGCTGGGGGACATTACAATGAACACTGAAGCTTTCTTT. Residues: CASSPLGDITMNTEAFF.

This chain links TRBV7-9 with TRBJ1-5; D remains ambiguous. Germline CDR1 reads SEHNR; CDR2 reads FQNEAQ (reference sequence). The CDR3 is 14 residues long. Between the trimmed V and J ends, which lost 4 bases and 1 base, there was a span of 8 bases. CDR3 DNA: TGTGCCAGCAGCTCACAGAACAGCAATCAGCCCCAGCATTTT. Encoded protein: CASSSQNSNQPQHF.

The chain carries TRBV18 and TRBJ2-5, with a tentative D call TRBD1 (5 bases). The DNA end is a closer match to TRBJ2-7, so the J assignment may be wrong. CDR1 is KGHSH and CDR2 is LQKENI in the germline V gene. This CDR3 contains 15 residues. CDR3: CASSLTGLSSYEQYF. The CDR3 DNA reads as TGTGCCAGCTCACTTACAGGTTTAAGCTCCTACGAGCAGTACTTC.

The CDR3 reads CASSPMEKQETQYF. CDR3 in DNA: TGTGCCAGCTCACCAATGGAGAAGCAAGAGACCCAGTACTTC. The chain couples TRBV18 to TRBJ2-5; D remains unclear. CDR3 length: 14 residues. CDR1 and CDR2 (germline): KGHSH, LQKENI. V gave up 2 bases and J gave up 2 bases, with 9 bases separating them.

Worth noting for this clone: The sample holds other DNA sequences that translate to the same CDR3. J is TRBJ1-1 and V is TRBV10-3, with unresolved D. Trimming cost V 3 bases and J 5 bases, with 16 bases left between them. CDR1 ENHRY and CDR2 SYGVKD come from the germline V gene. The CDR3 has 15 amino acids. CDR3 sequence (DNA): TGTGCCATCAGTGAAAACAGTGCAAGTGGAACTGAAGCTTTCTTT. It is translated as CAISENSASGTEAFF.

The V and J genes are TRBV6-1 and TRBJ2-7, with a possible D match to TRBD2 (6 bases). The V gene lost 3 bases and the J gene lost 6 bases, with 18 bases spanning the gap. Germline V CDR1 and CDR2: MNHNS, SASEGT. The CDR3 totals 15 residues. The CDR3 loop reads CASSDPQDYRSEQYF. The CDR3 DNA follows: TGTGCCAGCAGTGACCCCCAGGACTATAGGAGCGAGCAGTACTTC.

This chain joins TRBV5-8 and TRBJ2-5; no clear D gene. The CDR3 extends over 14 amino acids. V gave up 0 bases and J gave up 1 base, with 7 bases separating them. Per the germline V gene, CDR1 is SGHTS and CDR2 is YDEGEE. The CDR3 here is CASSLAVFQETQYF. The CDR3 DNA sequence: TGTGCCAGCAGCTTGGCCGTATTCCAAGAGACCCAGTACTTC.